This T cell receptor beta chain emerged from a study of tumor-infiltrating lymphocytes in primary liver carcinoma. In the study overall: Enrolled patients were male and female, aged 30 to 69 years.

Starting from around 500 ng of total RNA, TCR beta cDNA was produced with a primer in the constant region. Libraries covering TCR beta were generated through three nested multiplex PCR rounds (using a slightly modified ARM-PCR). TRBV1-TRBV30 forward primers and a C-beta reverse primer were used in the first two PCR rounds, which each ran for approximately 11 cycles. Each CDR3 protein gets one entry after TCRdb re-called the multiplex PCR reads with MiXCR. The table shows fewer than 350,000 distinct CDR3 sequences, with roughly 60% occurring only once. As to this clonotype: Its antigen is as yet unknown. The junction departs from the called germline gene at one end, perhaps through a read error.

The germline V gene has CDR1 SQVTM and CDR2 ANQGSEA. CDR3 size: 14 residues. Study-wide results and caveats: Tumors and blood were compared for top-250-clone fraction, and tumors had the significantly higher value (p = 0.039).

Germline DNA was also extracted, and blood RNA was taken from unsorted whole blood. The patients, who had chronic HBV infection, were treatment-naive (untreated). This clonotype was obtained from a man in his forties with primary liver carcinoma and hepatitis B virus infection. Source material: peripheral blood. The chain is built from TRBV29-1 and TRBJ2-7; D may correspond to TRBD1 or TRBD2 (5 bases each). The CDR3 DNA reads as TGCAGCTTTGAGACGGGACGCCCAACCTACGAGCAGTACTTC. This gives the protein CSFETGRPTYEQYF.